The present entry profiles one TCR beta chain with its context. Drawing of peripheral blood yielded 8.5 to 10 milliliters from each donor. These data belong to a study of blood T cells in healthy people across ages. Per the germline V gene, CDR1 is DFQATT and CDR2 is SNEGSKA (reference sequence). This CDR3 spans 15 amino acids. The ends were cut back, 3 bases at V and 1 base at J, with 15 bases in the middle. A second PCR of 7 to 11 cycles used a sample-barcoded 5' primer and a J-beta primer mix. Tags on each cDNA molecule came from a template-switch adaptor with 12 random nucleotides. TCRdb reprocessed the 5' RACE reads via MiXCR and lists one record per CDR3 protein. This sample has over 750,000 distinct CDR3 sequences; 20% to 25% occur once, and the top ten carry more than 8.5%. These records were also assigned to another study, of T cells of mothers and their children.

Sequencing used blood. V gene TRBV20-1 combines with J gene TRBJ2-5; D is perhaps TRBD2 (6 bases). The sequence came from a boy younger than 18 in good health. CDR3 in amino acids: CSASPRLAAQETQYF. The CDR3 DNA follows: TGCAGTGCTAGCCCCCGCTTAGCGGCCCAAGAGACCCAGTACTTC.